This T cell receptor (beta chain) was captured in a study of blood T cell repertoires in COVID-19. Study-level information: The United States, Italy and Spain supplied acute and convalescent COVID-19 samples.

The CDR3 sequence is 13 residues long. Germline trimming cut 7 bases from V and 2 bases from J; bases unmatched to any gene: 5. Authors' analysis steps: How many nucleated cells were present was estimated from reference gene primer amplification. The protocol was immunoSEQ multiplex PCR, while the TCRdb copy is restricted to in-frame clones and leaves out a portion. That table furnishes V, J and clone size, whereas the DNA furnished D and trimming. The table records fewer than 200,000 clones, about four fifths of them present only once. J is TRBJ2-7 and V is TRBV12-3 or TRBV12-4; 7 bases line up with TRBD1. The specimen was peripheral blood. This clonotype was obtained from a woman between 65 and 79 years old with COVID-19, enrolled during active disease. The CDR3 loop reads CASISTGTYEQYF. The CDR3 DNA is TGTGCCAGCATTTCGACAGGGACCTACGAGCAGTACTTC.